Sequencing of this T cell receptor gamma chain was carried out in a study of gamma-delta T cells after stem cell transplantation. In regard to this clone: This may stem from a read error, because a much larger clone lies one nucleotide away. The sample holds other DNA sequences that translate to the same CDR3.

CDR1 VINAFY and CDR2 YDVSNSKD come from the germline V gene. The CDR3 length is 11 residues. TCRdb fed the RT-PCR reads into CATT to redo clone calling. The table lists hundreds of gamma-chain clones, 32% of them singletons, with about 40% in the top ten. This clonotype was sampled from a human donor. It is not recorded whose cells these are; they may come from a transplant donor. This chain links TRGV5 with TRGJ1 or TRGJ2. No J gene is reported in TCRdb; it was inferred here by comparing the DNA with germline. Material: gamma-delta T cells. The CDR3 DNA reads TGCGCCACCTGGGACACGCTTAAGAAACTCTTT. This translates into CATWDTLKKLF.